Presented here are 22 T cell receptor beta chains from one specimen sequenced in a study of shared clonotypes between healthy human individuals. Only CD45RO-negative cells positively selected for CCR7 counted as naive CD8 cells, so terminally differentiated effector memory CD45RA+ cells were excluded. Only in-frame clones appear in the TCRdb table, and some are missing; sequencing was by immunoSEQ multiplex PCR. Of some 630,000 clones detected, 90% to 97% appear once; the ten largest clones hold 0.11%. The material sequenced was naive CD8+ T cells sorted from blood. These receptors were collected from a woman in her 30s in good health.

The chain is built from TRBV11-2 and TRBJ1-1; D unresolved. This CDR3 comprises 13 residues. Germline-derived CDR1 and CDR2 are SGHAT and FQNNGV. Trimming took 3 bases from V and 1 from J, leaving 6 bases between them. CDR3 DNA: TGTGCCAGCAGCTTTGAGGGGAACACTGAAGCTTTCTTT. It codes for CASSFEGNTEAFF.

The chain has TRBV11-2 and TRBJ2-1, with TRBD2 matching over 12 bases. This CDR3 is 16 amino acids long. The ends lost 0 bases at V and 10 bases at J; junction bases unmatched: 7. CDR1 and CDR2 from the germline V gene are SGHAT and FQNNGV. CDR3 residues: CASSLEATSGSLEQFF. The CDR3 DNA is TGTGCCAGCAGCTTAGAAGCGACTAGCGGGAGCCTGGAGCAGTTCTTC.

This chain uses TRBV2 with TRBJ2-3; 14 nucleotides line up with TRBD2. The germline V gene encodes CDR1 SNHLY and CDR2 FYNNEI. CDR3 length: 19 residues. The ends lost 5 bases at V and 6 bases at J; junction bases unmatched: 16. The CDR3 protein is CASSSFRLAGGPMMDTQYF. DNA of the CDR3: TGTGCCAGCAGTTCTTTTCGACTAGCGGGAGGGCCGATGATGGATACGCAGTATTTT.

The chain is built from TRBV10-2 and TRBJ2-1; D may be TRBD1 (5 bases). The CDR3 consists of 16 residues. V was clipped by 0 bases and J by 5 bases, with 14 bases between them. Germline loops: CDR1 WSHSY, CDR2 SAAADI. CDR3 residues: CASSESGWGYDNEQFF. DNA of the CDR3: TGCGCCAGCAGTGAGTCAGGGTGGGGCTACGACAATGAGCAGTTCTTC.

There are a few counts of this clone. The V call is TRBV28, the J call TRBJ2-7; 7 positions agree with TRBD1. Losses at the gene ends were 4 bases for V and 0 bases for J; bases not matched to a gene: 6. From germline, CDR1 is MDHEN and CDR2 SYDVKM. The CDR3 covers 15 residues. The CDR3 nucleotides are TGTGCCAGCAGTTCCCCTGGGGACAGCTCCTACGAGCAGTACTTC. Its protein is CASSSPGDSSYEQYF.

This clone turned up a few times. The CDR3 sequence: CASSERSYTF. The CDR3 DNA follows: TGTGCCAGCAGTGAAAGGAGCTACACCTTC. The chain recombines TRBV2 with TRBJ1-2; D uncertain. Trimming cost V 2 bases and J 9 bases, with 4 bases left between them. There are 10 residues in the CDR3. In germline, CDR1 is SNHLY, CDR2 FYNNEI.

This chain uses TRBV12-1 with TRBJ1-2. TRBV12-1 is recorded as a pseudogene. The length of the CDR3 is 14 residues. This CDR3 reads CASSFFERRCGYTF. The CDR3 nucleotides are TGTGCCAGCAGCTTTTTTGAGCGACGGTGTGGCTACACCTTC.

The chain employs TRBV5-6 and TRBJ2-7, with a weak D call TRBD2 (5 bases). This CDR3 has 15 amino acids. In germline, CDR1 is SGHDT, CDR2 YYEEEE. V was cut by 2 bases and J by 3 bases, with 15 bases left in between. DNA of the CDR3: TGTGCCAGCAGCTTAGTTGCGGCAGACTACTACGAGCAGTACTTC. It is translated as CASSLVAADYYEQYF.

This clone was seen only once. The CDR3 protein is CASRNSPYSGTNSYEQYF. CDR3 sequence (DNA): TGTGCCAGCAGGAATTCCCCTTATAGCGGGACCAACTCCTACGAGCAGTACTTC. The chain uses TRBV7-9 and TRBJ2-7, with 8 bases matching TRBD2. The V segment lost 6 bases and the J segment 0 bases; nucleotides outside the gene matches: 16. The germline gives CDR1 SEHNR, CDR2 FQNEAQ (reference sequence). The CDR3 is 18 amino acids. Variable domain in full (rest from reference TRBV7-9 and TRBJ2-7): DTGVSQNPRHKITKRGQNVTFRCDPISEHNRLYWYRQTLGQGPEFLTYFQNEAQLEKSRLLSDRFSAERPKGSFSTLEIQRTEQGDSAMYLCASRNSPYSGTNSYEQYFGPGTRLTVT.

This rearrangement joins TRBV5-8 to TRBJ1-5; D unclear. CDR3 size: 17 residues. Trimming removed 4 bases from V and 6 bases from J, with 23 bases in between. Germline CDR1 SGHTS, CDR2 YDEGEE. Here the CDR3 reads CASSPDLTGIRGQPQHF. CDR3 bases: TGTGCCAGCAGCCCAGACCTGACGGGGATCAGAGGTCAGCCCCAGCATTTT.

On this clone: Distinct nucleotide sequences in the sample also encode this CDR3. The rearrangement links TRBV5-6 to TRBJ2-1; weak D call: TRBD1 (5 bases). The V end was cut by 3 bases, the J end by 8 bases, with 9 bases between. CDR3 size: 12 residues. Germline CDR1 and CDR2: SGHDT and YYEEEE. CDR3 loop: CASSSQGYEQFF. The CDR3 DNA sequence: TGTGCCAGCAGCTCGCAGGGCTATGAGCAGTTCTTC.

This clone occurred once. The V and J genes are TRBV28 and TRBJ1-1; 11 bases line up with TRBD1. The trim removed 5 bases at V and 7 bases at J, leaving 6 bases unmatched. CDR3 length equals 14 residues. Germline V gene lookup returns CDR1 MDHEN and CDR2 SYDVKM. CDR3: CASSETGTGGEAFF. DNA for the CDR3: TGTGCCAGCAGTGAAACCGGGACAGGGGGTGAAGCTTTCTTT.

The rearrangement joins TRBV5-5 to TRBJ1-1; D is perhaps TRBD1 (6 bases). Germline CDR1 reads SGHKS; CDR2 reads YYEKEE (reference sequence). With 0 bases removed from V and 9 bases from J, the gap between germline ends came to 9 bases. This CDR3 comprises 12 residues. DNA of the CDR3: TGTGCCAGCAGCTTGGCGGGGGGCAAAGCTTTCTTT. This encodes CASSLAGGKAFF.

The V and J genes are TRBV4-1 and TRBJ2-1, with 10 bases that match TRBD2. There are 15 residues in the CDR3. J was trimmed by 9 bases and V by 1 base; bases with no gene match: 6. Germline V lookup: CDR1 MGHRA, CDR2 YSYEKL. The CDR3 loop is CASSQAAGGKGEQFF. The CDR3 DNA follows: TGCGCCAGCAGCCAAGCAGCGGGAGGGAAGGGTGAGCAGTTCTTC.

This rearrangement joins TRBV27 to TRBJ2-7; 7 positions match TRBD1. Germline CDR1 is MNHEY and CDR2 is SMNVEV (reference sequence). The V and J ends lost 5 bases and 5 bases, in that order; junction bases with no gene match: 9. The CDR3 covers 14 residues. This CDR3 reads CASSPLTGLHEQYF. CDR3 bases: TGTGCCAGCAGTCCCTTGACAGGGTTACACGAGCAGTACTTC.

This clone was detected once. The chain combines TRBV25-1 with TRBJ2-5; 7 nucleotides align to TRBD2. CDR3 length: 13 residues. V shed 3 bases, J shed 5 bases, and the junction held 3 bases outside the gene matches. Germline V lookup: CDR1 MGHDK, CDR2 SYGVNS. CDR3 loop: CASSDGLGETQYF. The CDR3 nucleotides read TGTGCCAGCAGTGATGGACTAGGGGAGACCCAGTACTTC.

V and J are TRBV28 and TRBJ1-5; the match to TRBD1 covers 7 bases. V was pared by 5 bases and J by 3 bases, with 7 bases of the junction left unmatched. The CDR3 is made up of 15 amino acids. Germline CDR1 is MDHEN and CDR2 is SYDVKM. The CDR3 protein is CASSQRGPSNQPQHF. CDR3 nucleotides: TGTGCCAGCAGTCAGAGGGGGCCATCCAATCAGCCCCAGCATTTT.

The chain has TRBV10-1 and TRBJ2-7; no reliable D call. V lost 4 bases to trimming and J lost 5 bases, with 18 bases between them. The CDR3 sequence is 15 residues long. Germline V gives CDR1 WNHNN, CDR2 SYGVQD (reference sequence). Here the CDR3 DNA reads TGCGCCAGCAGTGGCAGGCTCTCCGGCCGTGACGAGCAGTACTTC. Amino acids: CASSGRLSGRDEQYF.

Regarding this clone: Additional DNA sequences in this sample encode the identical CDR3. The chain links TRBV6-1 to TRBJ2-7, with TRBD2 as a possible D gene (6 bases). The CDR3 has 13 residues. Germline V gene lookup returns CDR1 MNHNS and CDR2 SASEGT. The germline V and J ends were trimmed by 2 bases and 4 bases, with 9 bases remaining between them. The CDR3 DNA follows: TGTGCCAGCAGTGAATCCGGGAGTTACGAGCAGTACTTC. Translation gives CASSESGSYEQYF.

This sequence joins TRBV27 and TRBJ2-7; D remains ambiguous. Germline values: CDR1 MNHEY, CDR2 SMNVEV (reference sequence). V was pared by 4 bases and J by 2 bases, with 9 bases between. The CDR3 runs 13 residues. CDR3 bases: TGTGCCAGCAGTTCCCTTGATACCTACGAGCAGTACTTC. Encoded protein: CASSSLDTYEQYF.

This clone appeared once. J is TRBJ2-7 and V is TRBV27; D not resolved. Germline V gives CDR1 MNHEY, CDR2 SMNVEV (reference sequence). The V end lost 5 bases, the J end lost 4 bases, and 12 bases lay between the germline ends. The CDR3 is made up of 13 amino acids. The CDR3 is CASSERILYEQYF. Written as DNA, the CDR3 is TGTGCCAGCAGTGAACGGATACTGTACGAGCAGTACTTC.

The chain is built from TRBV2 and TRBJ1-1; TRBD1 matches 7 bases. The CDR3 extends over 15 amino acids. V shed 5 bases and J 4 bases; nucleotides not matched to a gene: 10. Germline lookup yields CDR1 SNHLY and CDR2 FYNNEI. CDR3 nucleotide sequence: TGTGCCAGCAGTCGAGACAGGGAAAAGGGCACTGAAGCTTTCTTT. This translates into CASSRDREKGTEAFF.